One and the same sample provided the 27 T cell receptor beta chains below, sequenced in a study of identical twins. TCRdb independently ran MiXCR on the 5' RACE reads; one entry per CDR3 protein. The data show 690,000 or so distinct CDR3 sequences, 8.5% to 9.5% seen once. This same sample was also taken into another study, of yellow fever vaccine responses in identical twins.

Source material: PBMCs. These receptors all come from a woman younger than 30 in good health.

The genes are TRBV28 and TRBJ2-1; 9 nucleotides match TRBD2. This CDR3 is built from 17 residues. The V and J ends lost 4 bases and 7 bases, in that order; junction bases with no gene match: 14. Germline assignment: CDR1 MDHEN and CDR2 SYDVKM. As DNA, the CDR3 is TGTGCCAGCAGTTCCCCTGAGTGGCGGGAGGGCCGAAATGAGCAGTTCTTC. Translating it yields CASSSPEWREGRNEQFF.

J is TRBJ2-3 and V is TRBV20-1, with D tentatively TRBD2 (5 bases). The CDR3 loop spans 14 amino acids. The V end lost 4 bases, the J end lost 2 bases, and 13 bases lay between the germline ends. Germline assignment: CDR1 DFQATT and CDR2 SNEGSKA (reference sequence). This CDR3 reads CSAKGVPSTDTQYF. The CDR3 DNA reads TGCAGTGCTAAGGGAGTCCCATCCACAGATACGCAGTATTTT.

This clonotype was found many times. The rearrangement links TRBV3-1 to TRBJ2-1; D perhaps matches TRBD2 (6 bases). This CDR3 contains 15 residues. The germline V gene encodes CDR1 LGHDT and CDR2 YNNKEL (reference sequence). V shed 1 base and J shed 2 bases, with 9 bases lying between them. CDR3 sequence: CASSQVRGPYNEQFF. The CDR3 bases are TGTGCCAGCAGCCAAGTGCGGGGCCCCTACAATGAGCAGTTCTTC.

This clonotype was counted at least ten times. The V call is TRBV12-3 or TRBV12-4, the J call TRBJ2-3; D remains ambiguous. This CDR3 has 12 residues. The germline V and J ends were trimmed by 6 bases and 6 bases, with 10 bases remaining between them. The CDR3 spells CASSIKSDTQYF. In DNA, the CDR3 is TGTGCCAGCAGCATTAAATCCGATACGCAGTATTTT.

This clonotype has at least ten counts. The V gene is TRBV18, the J gene TRBJ1-5, with 7 bases identical to TRBD1. This CDR3 has 16 amino acids. J gave up 5 bases and V 1 base, and 8 bases lay outside the gene matches. Per the germline V gene, CDR1 is KGHSH and CDR2 is LQKENI. The CDR3 protein is CASSPLSRDSDQPQHF. CDR3 DNA sequence: TGTGCCAGCTCACCACTGTCCAGGGACAGCGATCAGCCCCAGCATTTT. Full variable domain (missing parts from reference TRBV18 and TRBJ1-5): NAGVMQNPRHLVRRRGQEARLRCSPMKGHSHVYWYRQLPEEGLKFMVYLQKENIIDESGMPKERFSAEFPKEGPSILRIQQVVRGDSAAYFCASSPLSRDSDQPQHFGDGTRLSIL.

In regard to this clonotype: The CDR3 does not end in the conserved phenylalanine or tryptophan, so this is likely a read error. No DNA is shown, since the ends of the CDR3 on it are uncertain; the CDR3 is the one TCRdb lists. The chain carries TRBV20-1 and TRBJ2-1; the D call TRBD2 from the table was never checked on the DNA. The CDR3 is 8 amino acids in total, end residues counted. Germline lookup yields CDR1 DFQATT and CDR2 SNEGSKA (reference sequence). The CDR3 region is CSATSSGI.

This clonotype was observed many times. This rearrangement joins TRBV5-1 to TRBJ1-5; 7 positions agree with TRBD1. V lost 3 bases and J lost 7; bases outside the gene matches: 4. The V gene's germline CDR1 is SGHRS and CDR2 YFSETQ. The CDR3 is 13 residues long. CDR3 in amino acids: CASSWDSLQPQHF. In DNA form, the CDR3 reads TGCGCCAGCAGCTGGGACAGTTTGCAGCCCCAGCATTTT.

This clonotype has just a few counts. This chain connects TRBV10-3 to TRBJ1-4; the D gene is possibly TRBD1 (5 bases). The CDR3 consists of 14 residues. CDR1 is ENHRY and CDR2 is SYGVKD in the germline V gene. Trimming left V 6 bases short and J 5 bases short, with 13 bases between. The CDR3 sequence is CAIREPGPNEKLFF. The CDR3 nucleotides are TGTGCCATCAGGGAGCCGGGACCGAATGAAAAACTGTTTTTT.

The sample holds many counts of this clonotype. This rearrangement joins TRBV2 to TRBJ2-2, with D tentatively TRBD1 (6 bases). Germline V gene sequence: CDR1 SNHLY, CDR2 FYNNEI. Trimming removed 4 bases from V and 2 bases from J, with 11 bases in between. The CDR3 runs 15 residues. CDR3 amino acids: CASSVQGLNTGELFF. DNA of the CDR3: TGTGCCAGCAGTGTTCAGGGGTTAAACACCGGGGAGCTGTTTTTT. The full variable domain, in which reference TRBV2 and TRBJ2-2 provide the parts outside the CDR3, is EPEVTQTPSHQVTQMGQEVILRCVPISNHLYFYWYRQILGQKVEFLVSFYNNEISEKSEIFDDQFSVERPDGSNFTLKIRSTKLEDSAMYFCASSVQGLNTGELFFGEGSRLTVL.

This chain joins TRBV14 and TRBJ2-5; D may correspond to TRBD1 or TRBD2 (6 bases each). CDR1 is SGHDN and CDR2 is FVKESK in the germline V gene. Trimming pared 3 bases from V and 3 bases from J, leaving 23 bases between. This CDR3 contains 18 residues. The CDR3: CASSHDRGPRPTKETQYF. The CDR3, as DNA: TGTGCCAGCAGCCATGATCGGGGGCCCCGACCTACTAAAGAGACCCAGTACTTC.

The chain links TRBV7-6 to TRBJ2-7; D is unresolved. V lost 11 bases and J lost 5, with 13 bases in between. The CDR3 totals 11 residues. Germline CDR1 is SGHVS and CDR2 is FNYEAQ. CDR3 in amino acids: CAETVRDEQYF. In DNA form, the CDR3 reads TGTGCCGAAACGGTCCGCGACGAGCAGTACTTC.

The rearrangement links TRBV12-3 or TRBV12-4 to TRBJ2-3; 8 bases are shared with TRBD2. The CDR3 spans 16 residues. V trimming: 3 bases; J trimming: 1 base; junction bases outside the gene matches: 6. The CDR3 reads CASSFLGLAGTDTQYF. CDR3 nucleotide sequence: TGTGCCAGCAGTTTCCTTGGACTAGCCGGCACAGATACGCAGTATTTT.

The chain recombines TRBV7-2 with TRBJ2-1; 7 bases fit TRBD2. CDR1 SGHTA and CDR2 FQGNSA come from the germline V gene. CDR3 size: 16 residues. Trimming at V came to 3 bases and at J to 0 bases, leaving 5 bases not matched to a gene. CDR3 in amino acids: CASSLSGASSYNEQFF. For the CDR3, the DNA is TGTGCCAGCAGCTTGAGCGGGGCGAGCTCCTACAATGAGCAGTTCTTC.

V usage is TRBV2 and J usage is TRBJ2-1; 7 positions match TRBD1. Germline CDR1 reads SNHLY; CDR2 reads FYNNEI. The CDR3 loop spans 13 amino acids. The V and J ends lost 7 bases and 8 bases, in that order; junction bases with no gene match: 8. CDR3 loop: CASIGTEVDEQFF. Written as DNA, the CDR3 is TGTGCCAGCATAGGGACAGAAGTAGATGAGCAGTTCTTC.

The chain has TRBV4-1 and TRBJ2-1, with 9 bases matching TRBD1. Germline V gene lookup returns CDR1 MGHRA and CDR2 YSYEKL. The ends lost 0 bases at V and 4 bases at J; junction bases unmatched: 4. CDR3 size: 16 residues. CDR3 sequence (DNA): TGCGCCAGCAGCCAAGAAGGGACAGGGCCATACAATGAGCAGTTCTTC. This gives the protein CASSQEGTGPYNEQFF.

This clonotype was picked up a small number of times. V and J are TRBV29-1 and TRBJ2-2; D perhaps matches TRBD1 (6 bases). The CDR3 consists of 12 residues. Germline V CDR1 and CDR2: SQVTM, ANQGSEA. The V and J ends lost 7 bases and 5 bases respectively, with 11 bases between them. The CDR3 here is CSATRGTGELFF. CDR3 bases: TGCAGCGCGACAAGGGGGACCGGGGAGCTGTTTTTT.

V usage is TRBV27 and J usage is TRBJ2-7; D may match TRBD1 or TRBD2 (5 bases each). Deletions cut 10 bases from V and 6 bases from J, with 16 bases between. From germline, CDR1 is MNHEY and CDR2 SMNVEV (reference sequence). The CDR3 contains 12 residues. CDR3 protein: CATGRTRGEQYF. As DNA, the CDR3 is TGTGCCACGGGACGGACCAGAGGCGAGCAGTACTTC.

This sequence joins TRBV6-2 or TRBV6-3 and TRBJ2-3; TRBD2 matches at 13 bases. The V gene's germline CDR1 is MNHEY and CDR2 SVGEGT. V lost 2 bases, J lost 4 bases, and 3 bases stayed unmatched. This CDR3 is built from 16 residues. CDR3: CASSYGLAGDPDTQYF. CDR3 sequence (DNA): TGTGCCAGCAGTTACGGACTAGCGGGAGATCCAGATACGCAGTATTTT.

This clonotype was counted at least ten times. This chain connects TRBV20-1 to TRBJ2-7; 9 bases fit TRBD1. Germline V gene sequence: CDR1 DFQATT, CDR2 SNEGSKA (reference sequence). This CDR3 is 14 amino acids long. Trimming took 0 bases from V and 5 from J; bases not matched to a gene: 5. The CDR3 here is CSARDGTGNNEQYF. CDR3 in DNA: TGCAGTGCTAGAGATGGGACAGGGAATAACGAGCAGTACTTC.

This clonotype was seen a few times. This chain connects TRBV6-1 to TRBJ1-5, with D uncertain. The CDR3 length is 15 residues. The ends were cut back, 3 bases at V and 2 bases at J, with 11 bases in the middle. Looked up from germline, CDR1 is MNHNS and CDR2 is SASEGT. The CDR3 sequence: CASSEVWGGNQPQHF. The CDR3 DNA sequence: TGTGCCAGCAGTGAGGTCTGGGGAGGCAATCAGCCCCAGCATTTT.

This clonotype was seen repeatedly, ten times or more. J is TRBJ2-7 and V is TRBV6-5; possibly TRBD1 for D (5 bases). Germline CDR1 reads MNHEY; CDR2 reads SVGAGI. Trimming took 2 bases from V and 2 from J, leaving 13 bases between them. The CDR3 loop spans 15 amino acids. The CDR3: CASSYRRDRTYEQYF. The CDR3 DNA is TGTGCCAGCAGTTACCGCAGGGATAGGACCTACGAGCAGTACTTC.

This chain connects TRBV29-1 to TRBJ2-7; D might be TRBD1 (6 bases). Trimming cost V 1 base and J 0 bases, with 13 bases left between them. The germline V gene encodes CDR1 SQVTM and CDR2 ANQGSEA. This CDR3 is built from 15 residues. CDR3 in amino acids: CSVEGDRFDSYEQYF. The DNA for the CDR3 is TGCAGCGTTGAAGGTGACAGGTTCGACTCCTACGAGCAGTACTTC.

This clonotype has a count of ten or more. The chain links TRBV20-1 to TRBJ2-7; 10 nucleotides agree with TRBD2. This CDR3 is built from 14 residues. V shed 6 bases, J shed 2 bases, and the junction held 7 bases outside the gene matches. CDR1 and CDR2 from the germline V gene are DFQATT and SNEGSKA (reference sequence). CDR3 residues: CSAISGGQTYEQYF. The CDR3 DNA is TGCAGTGCAATTAGCGGGGGGCAAACCTACGAGCAGTACTTC.

The chain has TRBV5-1 and TRBJ2-5, with 9 positions matching TRBD2. The length of the CDR3 is 17 residues. Germline values: CDR1 SGHRS, CDR2 YFSETQ. V gave up 4 bases and J gave up 6 bases; unmatched junction bases: 16. The CDR3 is CASSPTSGSGGGKTQYF. Written as DNA, the CDR3 is TGCGCCAGCAGCCCGACAAGTGGTAGCGGGGGCGGGAAGACCCAGTACTTC. The entire variable domain, with the rest obtained from reference TRBV5-1 and TRBJ2-5, is as follows: KAGVTQTPRYLIKTRGQQVTLSCSPISGHRSVSWYQQTPGQGLQFLFEYFSETQRNKGNFPGRFSGRQFSNSRSEMNVSTLELGDSALYLCASSPTSGSGGGKTQYFGPGTRLLVL.

This clonotype occurred many times. In nucleotides, the CDR3 is TGTGCCAGCAGTTTACTTTTCCCGGGAGAGCAGTTCTTC. Translated, it gives CASSLLFPGEQFF. The V call is TRBV27, the J call TRBJ2-1; possible D gene TRBD2, 5 bases. This CDR3 is built from 13 residues. Trimming removed 2 bases at V and 10 bases at J, with 12 bases between. Germline V gives CDR1 MNHEY, CDR2 SMNVEV (reference sequence).

The gene calls are TRBV11-2 and TRBJ2-7; TRBD2 agrees at 9 bases. The CDR3 contains 18 residues. The germline V gene has CDR1 SGHAT and CDR2 FQNNGV. V lost 1 base and J lost 4; bases outside the gene matches: 14. CDR3: CASSLGVSGSSNVYEQYF. In DNA, the CDR3 is TGTGCCAGCAGCTTAGGGGTTAGCGGGAGTTCAAACGTATACGAGCAGTACTTC.

In its sample, this clonotype was seen many times. This rearrangement joins TRBV12-3 or TRBV12-4 to TRBJ2-5; D remains ambiguous. The CDR3 covers 13 residues. Trimming removed 5 bases at V and 1 base at J, with 8 bases between. CDR3 loop: CASSVGFQETQYF. The DNA of the CDR3 is TGTGCCAGCAGTGTCGGGTTCCAAGAGACCCAGTACTTC.